The following is a T cell receptor beta chain sequence with its context. The repertoire was sequenced with immunoSEQ multiplex PCR; TCRdb's copy has only in-frame clones and lacks some. The sample holds about 1.1 million clones, around three quarters seen once. The data derive from a study of shared clonotypes between healthy human individuals. CDR3 length: 11 residues. Germline loops: CDR1 SNHLY, CDR2 FYNNEI. Trimming took 4 bases from V and 13 from J, leaving 13 bases between them. The chain combines TRBV2 with TRBJ1-1; D might be TRBD1 (6 bases). The source of this sequence is a man in his late teens or twenties in good health. Some clones in this sample may be carry-over from other donors' samples. Sequencing was carried out using memory CD4+ T cells from PBMCs. The sample's subset: CD45RA-negative fraction. CDR3 in DNA: TGTGCCAGCAGTGTCTATGGACAGTGTTTCTTT. Encoded protein: CASSVYGQCFF.